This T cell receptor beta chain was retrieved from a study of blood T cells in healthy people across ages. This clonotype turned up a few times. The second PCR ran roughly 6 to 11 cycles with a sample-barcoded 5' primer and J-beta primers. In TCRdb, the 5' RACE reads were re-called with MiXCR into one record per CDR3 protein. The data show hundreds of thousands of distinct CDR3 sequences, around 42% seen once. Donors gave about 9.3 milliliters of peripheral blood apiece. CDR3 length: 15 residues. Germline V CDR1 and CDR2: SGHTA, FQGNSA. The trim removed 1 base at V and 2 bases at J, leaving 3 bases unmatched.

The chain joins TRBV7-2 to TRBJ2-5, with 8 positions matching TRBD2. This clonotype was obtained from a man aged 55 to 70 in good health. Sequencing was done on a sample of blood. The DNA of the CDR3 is TGTGCCAGCAGCTTAGGACTAGCGAGGCAAGAGACCCAGTACTTC. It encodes CASSLGLARQETQYF.